This T cell receptor beta chain was sequenced in a study of T cell responses to AZD1222 COVID-19 vaccine. This table comes from immunoSEQ multiplex PCR, and its TCRdb copy is limited to in-frame clones, with some not included. The sample records about 140,000 clones, about 91% being singletons. Recipients boosted at about 4 weeks or about 12 weeks are pooled. The V segment lost 5 bases and the J segment 4 bases; nucleotides outside the gene matches: 5. The CDR3 is 15 amino acids. The germline V gene encodes CDR1 MNHEY and CDR2 SMNVEV (reference sequence). V is TRBV27 and J is TRBJ2-2; 9 positions agree with TRBD1. The receptor's source is an adult who received the AZD1222 COVID-19 vaccine. The input for sequencing was peripheral blood, taken 28 days after the second AZD1222 dose. This CDR3 is CASSIQGASTGELFF. Here the CDR3 DNA reads TGTGCCAGCAGTATACAGGGGGCATCCACCGGGGAGCTGTTTTTT.